This T cell receptor (beta chain) was sequenced in a study of CD8+ T cells in alopecia areata. The CDR3 totals 13 residues. Unmatched junction bases numbered 1, after V lost 8 bases and J lost 0 bases. Per the germline V gene, CDR1 is MNHEY and CDR2 is SVGAGI. The treatment denotes: oral pan-JAK inhibitor, 5-10 mg twice daily. Sampling of alopecia areata patients yielded lesional scalp punch biopsies as well as peripheral blood. In each case, RNA was isolated and then reverse transcribed into cDNA as the sequencing template. Sequencing used immunoSEQ multiplex PCR; TCRdb keeps in-frame clones, though not all of them. The data hold 190,000 or so clones, with roughly 53% observed a single time.

This specimen was CD8+ T cells sorted from blood, taken at week 24, from a patient treated with tofacitinib. The source is a human donor with alopecia areata. This chain links TRBV6-5 with TRBJ2-7, with TRBD1 identical over 10 bases. CDR3 loop: CASRDRGSYEQYF. Here the CDR3 DNA reads TGTGCCAGCCGGGACAGGGGCTCCTACGAGCAGTACTTC.